This T cell receptor (beta chain) emerged from a study of control samples from healthy donors and cancer patients. The assay was immunoSEQ multiplex PCR, and TCRdb's table has in-frame clones only and misses some. The sample's table shows about 200,000 clones. This receptor was obtained from a woman in her 30s in good health. Specimen: blood.

CDR3 sequence (DNA): TGCGCCAGCAGCTTGGGGTCGGGGGGATCAGATACGCAGTATTTT. Residues: CASSLGSGGSDTQYF. J is TRBJ2-3 and V is TRBV5-1; 7 positions match TRBD2. CDR1 SGHRS and CDR2 YFSETQ come from the germline V gene. The CDR3 spans 15 residues. The V segment lost 0 bases and the J segment 4 bases; nucleotides outside the gene matches: 5.